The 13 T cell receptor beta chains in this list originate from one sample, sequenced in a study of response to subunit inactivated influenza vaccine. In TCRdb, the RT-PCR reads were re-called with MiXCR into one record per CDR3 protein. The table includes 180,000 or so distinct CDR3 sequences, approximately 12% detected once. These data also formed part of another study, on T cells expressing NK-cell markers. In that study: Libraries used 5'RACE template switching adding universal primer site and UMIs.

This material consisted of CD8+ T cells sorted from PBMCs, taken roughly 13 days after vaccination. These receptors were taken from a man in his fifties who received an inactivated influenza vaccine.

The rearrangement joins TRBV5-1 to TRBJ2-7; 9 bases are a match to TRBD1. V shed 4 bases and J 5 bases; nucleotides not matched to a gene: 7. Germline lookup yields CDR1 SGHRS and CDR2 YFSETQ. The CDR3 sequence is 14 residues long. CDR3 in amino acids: CASSPWTGADEQYF. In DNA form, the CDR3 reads TGCGCCAGCAGCCCATGGACAGGGGCCGACGAGCAGTACTTC. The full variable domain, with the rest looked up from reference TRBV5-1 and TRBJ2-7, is KAGVTQTPRYLIKTRGQQVTLSCSPISGHRSVSWYQQTPGQGLQFLFEYFSETQRNKGNFPGRFSGRQFSNSRSEMNVSTLELGDSALYLCASSPWTGADEQYFGPGTRLTVT.

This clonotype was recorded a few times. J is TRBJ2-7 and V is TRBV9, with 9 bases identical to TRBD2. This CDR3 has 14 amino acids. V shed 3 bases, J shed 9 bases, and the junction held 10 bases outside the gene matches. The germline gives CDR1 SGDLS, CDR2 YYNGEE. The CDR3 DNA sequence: TGTGCCAGCAGCGGTTTAGCGGGAGACCCCGTGCAGTACTTC. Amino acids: CASSGLAGDPVQYF.

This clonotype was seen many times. CDR3 in amino acids: CSASRSAENYEQYF. Written as DNA, the CDR3 is TGCAGTGCTAGTAGGTCGGCGGAGAATTACGAGCAGTACTTC. The J gene is TRBJ2-7, the V gene TRBV20-1; unclear D gene. V gave up 3 bases and J gave up 4 bases, with 16 bases separating them. The CDR3 sequence is 14 residues long. CDR1 and CDR2 from the germline V gene are DFQATT and SNEGSKA (reference sequence).

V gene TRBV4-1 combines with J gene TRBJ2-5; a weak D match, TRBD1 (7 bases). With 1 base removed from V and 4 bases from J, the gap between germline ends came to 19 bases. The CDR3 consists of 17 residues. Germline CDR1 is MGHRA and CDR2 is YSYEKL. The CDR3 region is CASSQVGGGLSSETQYF. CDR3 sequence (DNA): TGCGCCAGCAGCCAAGTTGGAGGGGGCCTTAGTTCAGAGACCCAGTACTTC.

This chain's CDR3 is CASSPGTGKNIQYF. Here the CDR3 DNA reads TGTGCCAGCAGTCCCGGGACTGGGAAAAACATTCAGTACTTC. This chain connects TRBV12-3 or TRBV12-4 to TRBJ2-4; D possibly corresponds to TRBD2 (6 bases). Trimming removed 5 bases at V and 4 bases at J, with 12 bases between. The CDR3 length is 14 residues.

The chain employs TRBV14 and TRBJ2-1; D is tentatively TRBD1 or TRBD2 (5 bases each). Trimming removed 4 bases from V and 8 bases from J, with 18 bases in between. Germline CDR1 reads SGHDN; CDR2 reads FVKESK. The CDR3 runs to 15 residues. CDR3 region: CASSPRGITLHEQFF. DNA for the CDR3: TGTGCCAGCAGCCCCCGGGGCATAACGCTACATGAGCAGTTCTTC. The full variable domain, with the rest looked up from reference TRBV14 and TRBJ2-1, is EAGVTQFPSHSVIEKGQTVTLRCDPISGHDNLYWYRRVMGKEIKFLLHFVKESKQDESGMPNNRFLAERTGGTYSTLKVQPAELEDSGVYFCASSPRGITLHEQFFGPGTRLTVL.

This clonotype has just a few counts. The CDR3 DNA reads TGTGCCAGCAGTGACACGGAGATTGAGCGGTACAATCAGCCCCAGCATTTT. Residues: CASSDTEIERYNQPQHF. V gene TRBV2 combines with J gene TRBJ1-5; D is uncertain. V dropped 3 bases and J dropped 3 bases, with 18 bases sitting between them. The CDR3 is made up of 17 amino acids. CDR1 and CDR2 from the germline V gene are SNHLY and FYNNEI.

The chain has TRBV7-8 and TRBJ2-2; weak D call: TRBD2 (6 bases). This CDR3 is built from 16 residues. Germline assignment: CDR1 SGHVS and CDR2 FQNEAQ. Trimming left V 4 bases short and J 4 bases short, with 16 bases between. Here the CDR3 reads CASSSSGTPVTGELFF. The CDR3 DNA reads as TGTGCCAGCAGCTCATCCGGGACTCCGGTCACCGGGGAGCTGTTTTTT.

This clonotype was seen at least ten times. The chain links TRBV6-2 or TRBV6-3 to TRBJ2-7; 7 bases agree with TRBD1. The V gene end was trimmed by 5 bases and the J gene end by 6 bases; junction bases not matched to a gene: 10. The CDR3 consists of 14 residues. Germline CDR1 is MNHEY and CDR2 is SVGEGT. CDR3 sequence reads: CASSPQGSLSEQYF. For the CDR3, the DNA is TGTGCCAGCAGTCCACAGGGGTCCTTATCCGAGCAGTACTTC.

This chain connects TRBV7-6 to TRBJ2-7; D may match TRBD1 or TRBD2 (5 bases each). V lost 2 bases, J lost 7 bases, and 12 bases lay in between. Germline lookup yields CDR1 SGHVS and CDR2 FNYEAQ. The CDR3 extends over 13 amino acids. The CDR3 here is CASSLSLGVEQYF. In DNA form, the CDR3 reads TGTGCCAGCAGCTTAAGTTTGGGGGTTGAGCAGTACTTC. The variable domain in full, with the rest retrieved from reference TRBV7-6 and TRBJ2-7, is GAGVSQSPRYKVTKRGQDVALRCDPISGHVSLYWYRQALGQGPEFLTYFNYEAQQDKSGLPNDRFSAERPEGSISTLTIQRTEQRDSAMYRCASSLSLGVEQYFGPGTRLTVT.

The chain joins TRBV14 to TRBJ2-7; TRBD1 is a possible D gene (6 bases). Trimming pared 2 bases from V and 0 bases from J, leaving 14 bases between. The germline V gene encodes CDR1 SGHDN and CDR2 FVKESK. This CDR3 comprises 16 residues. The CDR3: CASSQQYRDNSYEQYF. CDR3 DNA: TGTGCCAGCAGCCAACAGTACCGGGACAACTCCTACGAGCAGTACTTC. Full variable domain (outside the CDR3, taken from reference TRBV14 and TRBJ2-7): EAGVTQFPSHSVIEKGQTVTLRCDPISGHDNLYWYRRVMGKEIKFLLHFVKESKQDESGMPNNRFLAERTGGTYSTLKVQPAELEDSGVYFCASSQQYRDNSYEQYFGPGTRLTVT.

DNA for the CDR3: TGCAGGAGGACAGGCACCGGGGAGCTGTTTTTT. It is translated as CRRTGTGELFF. The V call is TRBV29-1, the J call TRBJ2-2; TRBD1 agrees at 7 bases. The CDR3 extends over 11 amino acids. Germline assignment: CDR1 SQVTM and CDR2 ANQGSEA.

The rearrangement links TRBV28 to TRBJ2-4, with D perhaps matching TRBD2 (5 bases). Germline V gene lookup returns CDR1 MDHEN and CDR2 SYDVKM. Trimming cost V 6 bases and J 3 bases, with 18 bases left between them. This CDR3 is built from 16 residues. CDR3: CASRPLWEKGKNIQYF. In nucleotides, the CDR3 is TGTGCCAGCAGGCCTCTGTGGGAGAAGGGCAAAAACATTCAGTACTTC.